Listed below are T cell receptor beta chains from one sample, sequenced in a study of T cell responses to AZD1222 COVID-19 vaccine. Sequencing was performed with immunoSEQ multiplex PCR; in TCRdb, only in-frame clones are kept and a portion is missing. This table has 120,000 or so clones, 80% to 90% appearing once. Specimen: peripheral blood, collected on day 0 of AZD1222 vaccination. The origin of the receptors is an adult in good health. Both conserved end residues are part of each CDR3. A D gene is named only where the DNA matches it firmly. Part of the rows lack a size; the others show once, few, many or a class for expanded clones.

- TRBJ2-7 TRBD2 TRBV4-2 TGTGCCAGCAGCCATCGAGCGGGAGACTCCTACGAGCAGTACTTC CASSHRAGDSYEQYF
- TRBJ1-2 - TRBV10-3 TGTGCCATCAGCCAGGACACAGGGCTCCTCTATGGCTACACCTTC CAISQDTGLLYGYTF
once TRBJ1-1 - TRBV6-5 TGTGCCAGTAGGACTCAGATGAACACTGAAGCTTTCTTT CASRTQMNTEAFF
- TRBJ2-5 TRBD2 TRBV7-2 TGTGCCAGCAGCCCCCAAAGCGGGGGGGAACCCCAGTACTTC CASSPQSGGEPQYF
once TRBJ1-1 - TRBV5-1 TGCGCCAGCAGCCCCGGACAGAGGAACACTGAAGCTTTCTTT CASSPGQRNTEAFF
- TRBJ2-2 - TRBV6-4 TGTGCCAGCAGCCTTTCGGGGGCAAGGACCGGGGAGCTGTTTTTT CASSLSGARTGELFF
- TRBJ2-3 - TRBV7-2 TGTGCCAGCAGCTTTGGGGAGGCGTCAGATACGCAGTATTTT CASSFGEASDTQYF
- TRBJ1-2 TRBD1 TRBV7-9 TGTGCCAGCAGCTACGGACAGGGAGGTGGCTACACCTTC CASSYGQGGGYTF
- TRBJ2-5 - TRBV27 TGTGCCAGCAGCATAACCCTCGGGCGGCAAGAGACCCAGTACTTC CASSITLGRQETQYF
- TRBJ1-2 - TRBV7-2 TGTGCCAGCAGCTCGTCAAACTATGGCTACACCTTC CASSSSNYGYTF
- TRBJ2-5 - TRBV6-2/TRBV6-3 TGTGCCAGCAGTTCACTAGGGGGTACGGGTGAGACCCAGTACTTC CASSSLGGTGETQYF
- TRBJ1-2 - TRBV6-5 TGTGCCAGCAGGGTCAGCGTCTACTATGGCTACACCTTC CASRVSVYYGYTF
- TRBJ2-3 TRBD2 TRBV29-1 TGCAGCGTCACGCTTCTAGCGGGAGTCGCAGATACGCAGTATTTT CSVTLLAGVADTQYF
- TRBJ1-1 - TRBV7-2 TGTGCCAGCAGCTTAGCGATCGAAGGGACTGAAGCTTTCTTT CASSLAIEGTEAFF
- TRBJ2-1 - TRBV30 TGTGCCTGGAGTGTACCACGAAATGAGCAGTTCTTC CAWSVPRNEQFF
- TRBJ2-5 - TRBV10-3 TGTGCCATCAGTGGGGGAAGCGGGGAGACCCAGTACTTC CAISGGSGETQYF
- TRBJ2-7 - TRBV9 TGTGCCAGCAGCGCGAAGGGGTCCTACGAGCAGTACTTC CASSAKGSYEQYF
- TRBJ2-7 - TRBV10-2 TGCGCCAGCAGTGTATCGGGTGGGGCCCACGAGCAGTACTTC CASSVSGGAHEQYF
- TRBJ2-2 - TRBV11-3 TGTGCCAGCAGCTTAATGACTACGGGGAACACCGGGGAGCTGTTTTTT CASSLMTTGNTGELFF